This is a list of T cell receptor beta chains from one sample in a study of blood T cell repertoires in COVID-19. Assay used: immunoSEQ multiplex PCR; TCRdb lists only in-frame clones, some missing. Here the sample spans approximately 84,000 clones, 70% to 85% being singletons. The source material was peripheral blood. These receptors all come from a man between 50 and 59 years old with active or convalescent COVID-19. CDR3s include the opening cysteine and the closing phenylalanine or tryptophan. D genes are given only for firm matches. Clone size appears in some rows only: once, few, many, or a class for an expanded clone.

>.|TRBJ1-4|few|TRBV5-1
TGCGCCAGCAGCTTGCAGGGTTTGGGCACTAATGAAAAACTGTTTTTT
CASSLQGLGTNEKLFF
>TRBD2|TRBJ2-1|once|TRBV9
TGTGCCAGCAGCGTAGGCACTAGCGGGGGGCCCCTGTACAATGAGCAGTTCTTC
CASSVGTSGGPLYNEQFF
>.|TRBJ2-1|.|TRBV12-5
TGTGCTAGTGGAGGCGGGGTCCTCTACAATGAGCAGTTCTTC
CASGGGVLYNEQFF
>.|TRBJ2-7|once|TRBV30
TGTGCCTGGAGCCGTACCTTTGTCGGGAGTCATTCCTACGAGCAGTACTTC
CAWSRTFVGSHSYEQYF
>.|TRBJ2-4|once|TRBV3-1/TRBV3-2
TGTGCCAGCAGCTCCCACGGTGGGGGGGGGCCGGAAAACATTCAGTACTTC
CASSSHGGGGPENIQYF
>TRBD1|TRBJ2-7|.|TRBV6-2/TRBV6-3
TGTGCCAGCAGTTACCTAACAGGGGTTATCTACGAGCAGTACTTC
CASSYLTGVIYEQYF
>.|TRBJ2-5|.|TRBV14
TGTGCCAGCAGCCAAGGGGAGATTGGGGAGACCCAGTACTTC
CASSQGEIGETQYF
>.|TRBJ1-6|.|TRBV4-1
TGCGCCAGCAGCCGGTTGGAGGGAAATTCACCCCTCCACTTT
CASSRLEGNSPLHF
>TRBD1|TRBJ1-2|.|TRBV7-9
TGTGCCAGCAGTCCAGGACAGGGGGCGTTAAATGGCTACACCTTC
CASSPGQGALNGYTF
>.|TRBJ1-1|.|TRBV3-1/TRBV3-2
TGTGCCAGCAGCCCGGGGGTGAGGAGCACTGAAGCTTTCTTT
CASSPGVRSTEAFF